This TCR beta chain was observed in a study of CD8+CD57+ T cells in acquired aplastic anemia. The overall study: DNA per sorted CD4+ or CD8+ sample ranged roughly 0.19 to 27.4 ug, averaging about 2.9 ug.

Template material for TCR beta VDJ and CDR3 profiling consisted of genomic DNA. From the reads, TCRdb called clonotypes with MiXCR, one entry per CDR3 protein. The sample consists of 250,000 to 300,000 distinct CDR3 sequences, 45% to 65% of them appearing once. Concerning this clonotype: The antigen is undetermined.

Study-wide points: Common to patients and controls were roughly 30 CD8+ CDR3 sequences. No significant patient-versus-control difference appeared in CD8+ Simpson's diversity.

Selection for sequencing was limited to patients who had shown CD8+CD57+ cell expansion by flow cytometry. Severe acquired aplastic anemia was present in every patient. In germline, CDR1 is SGHTA, CDR2 FQGNSA. V lost 5 bases and J 4 bases, leaving 20 bases between the germline ends. The CDR3 is 16 residues long. J is TRBJ1-2 and V is TRBV7-2; D is uncertain. The origin of this receptor is a human donor with aplastic anemia. The sample comprised sorted CD4+, CD8+, or CD8+CD57+ T cells (not recorded which) from PBMCs. The CDR3 DNA reads as TGTGCCAGCAGCCGAGCCAACTTAGCGGCTCCCTATGGCTACACCTTC. Encoded protein: CASSRANLAAPYGYTF.